This passage covers 12 T cell receptor beta chains from one sample sequenced in a study of blood T cell repertoires in COVID-19. Clones were sequenced by immunoSEQ multiplex PCR, and TCRdb holds only the in-frame ones, with some missing. The profile shows 60,000 or so clones, nearly 90% of them singletons. Material: peripheral blood. Receptor source: a man in his sixties with active COVID-19.

The chain is built from TRBV5-1 and TRBJ2-1; D possibly corresponds to TRBD2 (6 bases). This CDR3 is built from 17 residues. The V and J ends lost 4 bases and 2 bases respectively, with 19 bases between them. Looked up from germline, CDR1 is SGHRS and CDR2 is YFSETQ. CDR3 DNA: TGCGCCAGCAGCCCTGGGCATGAAGGAGGGACCTACAATGAGCAGTTCTTC. Amino acids: CASSPGHEGGTYNEQFF.

The chain links TRBV7-9 to TRBJ2-7; 10 bases align to TRBD2. Germline loops: CDR1 SEHNR, CDR2 FQNEAQ (reference sequence). The CDR3 has 15 amino acids. The V and J ends lost 4 bases and 4 bases, in that order; junction bases with no gene match: 7. CDR3 region: CASSSEVAGGYEQYF. In nucleotides, the CDR3 is TGTGCCAGCAGCTCAGAGGTAGCGGGGGGTTACGAGCAGTACTTC.

This clone came up once. This rearrangement joins TRBV5-5 to TRBJ1-2; 9 bases are shared with TRBD1. Losses at the gene ends were 1 base for V and 4 bases for J; bases not matched to a gene: 5. CDR1 is SGHKS and CDR2 is YYEKEE in the germline V gene (reference sequence). The CDR3 consists of 15 residues. CDR3 in DNA: TGTGCCAGCAGCTTGATTTGGGACAGGGTCTATGGCTACACCTTC. It codes for CASSLIWDRVYGYTF.

The CDR3 here is CASSHLSVKSSYNSPLHF. CDR3 nucleotides: TGTGCCAGCAGCCACCTCTCGGTTAAGAGCTCCTATAATTCACCCCTCCACTTT. The V gene is TRBV7-9, the J gene TRBJ1-6; D ambiguous. Trimming cost V 5 bases and J 0 bases, with 17 bases left between them. Per the germline V gene, CDR1 is SEHNR and CDR2 is FQNEAQ (reference sequence). The CDR3 totals 18 residues.

The chain carries TRBV6-1 and TRBJ1-5; D is unclear. The germline gives CDR1 MNHNS, CDR2 SASEGT. Between the trimmed V and J ends, which lost 2 bases and 7 bases, there was a span of 9 bases. CDR3 length equals 13 residues. The DNA for the CDR3 is TGTGCCAGCAGTGAACTGGGGAGACAGCCCCAGCATTTT. Residues: CASSELGRQPQHF.

The chain uses TRBV10-1 and TRBJ2-3; D perhaps matches TRBD2 (6 bases). V was clipped by 3 bases and J by 6 bases, with 7 bases between them. CDR1 and CDR2 (germline): WNHNN, SYGVQD (reference sequence). The CDR3 has 12 residues. Here the CDR3 reads CASSDGGDTQYF. The CDR3 DNA follows: TGCGCCAGCAGTGATGGAGGGGATACGCAGTATTTT.

The chain joins TRBV21-1 to TRBJ1-5. TRBV21-1 is marked as a pseudogene. This CDR3 has 12 amino acids. CDR3 coding DNA: TGTGCCAGCAGCCCCCGAGATCAGCCCCAGCATTTT. It yields the protein CASSPRDQPQHF.

The V and J genes are TRBV7-6 and TRBJ2-7, with TRBD1 matching over 9 bases. This CDR3 is 14 amino acids long. The germline V gene has CDR1 SGHVS and CDR2 FNYEAQ. Trimming cost V 5 bases and J 6 bases; bases outside gene matches: 8. The CDR3 nucleotides are TGTGCCAGCAGCCAGGGACAGGGTAGGGCCGAGCAGTACTTC. It specifies CASSQGQGRAEQYF.

The chain joins TRBV19 to TRBJ2-7, with TRBD1 matching 11 bases. V lost 5 bases, J lost 0 bases, and 6 bases stayed unmatched. CDR3 length: 16 amino acids. Germline V gene lookup returns CDR1 LNHDA and CDR2 SQIVND (reference sequence). The CDR3 spells CASSAGTGGSSYEQYF. The CDR3 nucleotides read TGTGCCAGTAGTGCCGGGACAGGGGGAAGCTCCTACGAGCAGTACTTC.

The rearrangement links TRBV9 to TRBJ1-3; the match to TRBD1 covers 7 bases. This CDR3 comprises 15 residues. The V and J ends lost 4 bases and 2 bases, in that order; junction bases with no gene match: 6. The germline gives CDR1 SGDLS, CDR2 YYNGEE. The CDR3 is CASSMNQGAGNTIYF. DNA of the CDR3: TGTGCCAGCAGCATGAACCAGGGGGCTGGAAACACCATATATTTT.

The chain couples TRBV6-6 to TRBJ1-2; TRBD1 matches 7 bases. The CDR3 loop spans 16 amino acids. Looked up from germline, CDR1 is MNHNY and CDR2 is SVGAGI (reference sequence). Trimming at V came to 6 bases and at J to 1 base, leaving 11 bases not matched to a gene. CDR3 DNA sequence: TGTGCCAGCAGCCTACGACAGGGCGAATTTAACTATGGCTACACCTTC. Its protein is CASSLRQGEFNYGYTF.

The rearrangement joins TRBV6-2 or TRBV6-3 to TRBJ2-7; 9 nucleotides line up with TRBD2. Trimming cost V 0 bases and J 5 bases; bases outside gene matches: 2. The germline V gene encodes CDR1 MNHEY and CDR2 SVGEGT. This CDR3 has 14 residues. This CDR3 is CASSYSREGHEQYF. For the CDR3, the DNA is TGTGCCAGCAGTTACTCGCGGGAGGGCCACGAGCAGTACTTC.